This TCR beta chain derives from a study of blood T cell repertoires in COVID-19. Turning to the study itself: Donors in the United States, Italy and Spain gave samples during acute or convalescent COVID-19. T cells, B-cell-depleted T cells, or PBMCs supplied cDNA or gDNA.

CDR1 is SGHKS, CDR2 YYEKEE, per germline (reference sequence). This CDR3 contains 13 residues. The ends were cut back, 2 bases at V and 5 bases at J, with 10 bases in the middle. How the authors handled the data: For nucleated cells, counts were estimated from reference gene primer amplification. The table came from immunoSEQ multiplex PCR; TCRdb's copy has only in-frame clones and leaves some out. V and J calls and clone size are given by that table; D and trimming were obtained from the DNA. The data hold 150,000 or so clones, with about 85% observed a single time. In Seattle, patients joined the study during active infection and were tracked longitudinally.

This TCR was recovered from a man aged 55 to 69 with COVID-19, enrolled during active disease. The rearrangement joins TRBV5-5 to TRBJ2-5, with D possibly being TRBD2 (5 bases). Source material: peripheral blood. The CDR3 sequence: CASSFAGGETQYF. The CDR3 DNA follows: TGTGCCAGCAGCTTCGCGGGTGGGGAGACCCAGTACTTC.